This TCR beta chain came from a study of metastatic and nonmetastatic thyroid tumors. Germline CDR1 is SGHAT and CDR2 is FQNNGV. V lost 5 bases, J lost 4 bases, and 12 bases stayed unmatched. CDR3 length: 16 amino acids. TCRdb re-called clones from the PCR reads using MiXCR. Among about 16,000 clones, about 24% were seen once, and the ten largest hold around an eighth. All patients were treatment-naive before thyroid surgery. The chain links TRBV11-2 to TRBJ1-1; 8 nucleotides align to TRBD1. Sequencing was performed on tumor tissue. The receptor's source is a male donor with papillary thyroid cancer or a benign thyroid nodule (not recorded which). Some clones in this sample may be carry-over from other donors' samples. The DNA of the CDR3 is TGTGCCAGCAGCATACAGAGACAGGGGATGGGCACTGAAGCTTTCTTT. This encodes CASSIQRQGMGTEAFF.